This T cell receptor beta chain was sequenced for a study of beta chain features in type 1 diabetes (dated by TCRdb to the late 2010s). About the study as a whole: Patients and healthy donors did not differ in mean age, gender distribution, total cell number or subset yield. A total of roughly 99,000,000 sorted cells were examined across all samples, and the number of cells per subset was strongly correlated with RNA yield. In the study, recently diagnosed type 1 diabetes patients and matched healthy donors were compared on the TCRB repertoires of their sorted circulating CD4+ T cell subsets. Regulatory and stem cell-like memory subsets were obtained from only 8 patients and about 8 healthy donors, while naive and central memory subsets were obtained from all 30 or so donors.

Each donor gave one peripheral blood draw, approximately 110 mL on average, collected into heparinised tubes. Naive, central memory, regulatory and stem cell-like memory CD4+ T cells were sorted on a BD FACSAria II using a panel including CD45RO, CCR7, CD25, CD127, CD95 and CD27. All sorted populations exceeded 95% purity. PBMCs were isolated right away by Lymphoprep density gradient centrifugation and were stained directly, without culture. To minimize batch effects, samples were stained and sorted in pairs, one healthy donor with one patient per experiment. On the study overall, not on this receptor specifically: Sequencing cDNA rather than genomic DNA could over-represent highly expressing activated cells, although activation and CD3 levels did not differ between groups. Naive, central memory and regulatory TCRB repertoires appeared to be more similar among patients than among healthy donors. HLA sub-analyses involved small numbers of individuals, so any influence of HLA type on TCRB rearrangement remained unresolved. In all four CD4+ subsets, TCRB CDR3 length was moderately but significantly shorter in type 1 diabetes patients. PCR may preferentially amplify shorter templates, but because patient and control samples were amplified and corrected together, any resulting skew would affect both groups equally. At VDJ recombination sites, patients with type 1 diabetes made fewer insertions and deleted more nucleotides, a pattern implying thymic rearrangement abnormalities.

The entire amount of isolated RNA was reverse transcribed using the High Capacity cDNA Reverse Transcription Kit, so the sequenced TCRB transcripts were expressed ones. Deep immunoSEQ sequencing was applied to naive, central memory and regulatory T cell samples, giving an average of roughly 3.5 million total reads per sample. Sorted cells were lysed in RLT buffer, and RNA was extracted using DNase-treated RNeasy Micro or Mini kits according to cell number. Each cell subset was processed on its own to prevent cross-contamination, while patient and healthy donor samples were processed together. TCRB sequences were amplified from cDNA with the immunoSEQ multiplex PCR, producing 87-bp fragments spanning the CDR3 region. Sequencing of the amplicons was performed on the Illumina HiSeq platform. On the study's bioinformatics: Synthetic template baselines were used to correct PCR bias computationally, reads within Hamming distance 2 were collapsed, and singletons that could not be merged were discarded. By aligning reads against IMGT, V, D and J genes, CDR3 length, and insertions or deletions at six rearrangement sites were assigned. Clonotype counts were normalized to sorted cell number within each subset before computing true diversity and Gini coefficients with the tcR R package. The overlap coefficient, calculated on TCRB nucleotide sequences, was used to measure repertoire sharing. As a proxy for the pre-selection repertoire, out-of-frame TCRB sequences from naive cells were analyzed. As stored in TCRdb, this immuneACCESS dataset retains in-frame rearrangements with V and J assigned. A fraction of the clones does not appear; measured against another copy, unresolved V genes explain less than half of the discrepancy, and the remainder lacks a known reason. For V, J and clone size, that table is used; D and trimming come from the DNA. Counted in this sample were about 470,000 clones; approximately 30% of them appeared once. Jointly, the top ten make up about 0.06% of the sample.

The CDR3 holds 14 amino acids from the cysteine to the phenylalanine. The CDR3 DNA has 42 bases and is translated from base 1. Cut back by 4 bases and 0 bases, the V and J ends lie 9 bases apart. Via the germline V gene, CDR1 is SGHTA and CDR2 FQGNSA. This clone showed up just a few times. Its antigen specificity is not known. The record has no base qualities; no much larger clone is one base away. The sample comprised naive CD4+ T cells from blood. The sample's cell subset or site, from its label and the paper: true naive CD4+ T cells. This receptor chain uses TRBV7-2 and TRBJ1-1, with no confident D gene call. This TCR came from a man between 18 and 35 years old in good health. The bases are TGTGCCAGCAGCTCGACGTATATGAACACTGAAGCTTTCTTT. Translation gives CASSSTYMNTEAFF.